The rows below give T cell receptor beta chains drawn from one sample of a study of post-analysis software for immune sequencing data. Using its own MiXCR run on the PCR reads, TCRdb lists one record per CDR3 protein. The data show 350,000 to 450,000 distinct CDR3 sequences, more than 30% seen once. The source material was blood. The receptors derive from a girl aged 2 to 10 with multiple sclerosis. Both conserved end residues are part of each CDR3. Each record gives: V gene, J gene, CDR3 length, clone size, D gene, CDR3 protein, CDR3 DNA. The D gene is left open where the match is weak. Clone size appears in some rows only: once, few, many, or a class for an expanded clone.

v_call: TRBV4-3
j_call: TRBJ1-1
cdr3_length: 21
clone_size: NA
d_call: NA
cdr3_aa: CASSQERRLWTVNPFSTEAFF
cdr3_nt: TGCGCCAGCAGCCAAGAACGGAGGCTGTGGACAGTCAACCCCTTTAGCACTGAAGCTTTCTTT

v_call: TRBV7-3
j_call: TRBJ1-6
cdr3_length: 16
clone_size: few
d_call: NA
cdr3_aa: CASSLSHRVHDSPLHF
cdr3_nt: TGTGCCAGCAGCTTAAGCCACAGGGTTCACGATTCACCCCTCCACTTT

v_call: TRBV7-9
j_call: TRBJ1-1
cdr3_length: 13
clone_size: NA
d_call: NA
cdr3_aa: CASRTRENTEAFF
cdr3_nt: TGTGCCAGCAGGACCAGAGAAAACACTGAAGCTTTCTTT

v_call: TRBV20-1
j_call: TRBJ2-3
cdr3_length: 15
clone_size: NA
d_call: TRBD2
cdr3_aa: CSAGTSGRRPDTQYF
cdr3_nt: TGCAGTGCGGGGACTAGCGGGAGGAGGCCAGATACGCAGTATTTT

v_call: TRBV7-2
j_call: TRBJ2-7
cdr3_length: 16
clone_size: NA
d_call: TRBD1
cdr3_aa: CASSSQPGQAHYEQYF
cdr3_nt: TGTGCCAGCAGCTCCCAACCGGGACAGGCTCACTACGAGCAGTACTTC

v_call: TRBV6-6
j_call: TRBJ2-7
cdr3_length: 15
clone_size: NA
d_call: TRBD2
cdr3_aa: CASSYPTSGGYEQYF
cdr3_nt: TGTGCCAGCAGTTACCCTACTAGCGGGGGATACGAGCAGTACTTC

v_call: TRBV20-1
j_call: TRBJ2-3
cdr3_length: 14
clone_size: few
d_call: NA
cdr3_aa: CSARVPGPRNTQYF
cdr3_nt: TGCAGTGCTAGAGTTCCGGGGCCCCGAAATACGCAGTATTTT

v_call: TRBV14
j_call: TRBJ2-1
cdr3_length: 18
clone_size: few
d_call: NA
cdr3_aa: CASSQEVRSGVIYNEQFF
cdr3_nt: TGTGCCAGCAGCCAAGAAGTCCGGTCCGGGGTGATCTACAATGAGCAGTTCTTC

v_call: TRBV12-3/TRBV12-4
j_call: TRBJ2-1
cdr3_length: 16
clone_size: NA
d_call: TRBD2
cdr3_aa: CASSPLLAGTYNEQFF
cdr3_nt: TGTGCCAGCAGCCCCTTACTAGCGGGAACCTACAATGAGCAGTTCTTC

v_call: TRBV20-1
j_call: TRBJ2-7
cdr3_length: 15
clone_size: few
d_call: NA
cdr3_aa: CSARVGQVTTYEQYF
cdr3_nt: TGCAGTGCTAGAGTGGGTCAGGTGACTACCTACGAGCAGTACTTC

v_call: TRBV5-1
j_call: TRBJ1-6
cdr3_length: 14
clone_size: few
d_call: NA
cdr3_aa: CASSLGEMYSPLHF
cdr3_nt: TGCGCCAGCAGTTTAGGCGAGATGTACTCACCCCTCCACTTT

v_call: TRBV12-3/TRBV12-4
j_call: TRBJ1-5
cdr3_length: 13
clone_size: NA
d_call: NA
cdr3_aa: CASNFEGIQPQHF
cdr3_nt: TGTGCCAGCAACTTCGAGGGGATACAGCCCCAGCATTTT

v_call: TRBV5-6
j_call: TRBJ1-1
cdr3_length: 14
clone_size: NA
d_call: TRBD1
cdr3_aa: CASSYGQGLTEAFF
cdr3_nt: TGTGCCAGCAGCTACGGACAGGGTTTGACTGAAGCTTTCTTT

v_call: TRBV6-1
j_call: TRBJ1-4
cdr3_length: 15
clone_size: NA
d_call: NA
cdr3_aa: CASLKWGAGDEKLFF
cdr3_nt: TGTGCCAGCCTAAAATGGGGGGCGGGCGATGAAAAACTGTTTTTT

v_call: TRBV12-3/TRBV12-4
j_call: TRBJ1-6
cdr3_length: 15
clone_size: NA
d_call: NA
cdr3_aa: CAGSLRGTVNSPLHF
cdr3_nt: TGTGCCGGCAGTTTACGAGGGACCGTGAATTCACCCCTCCACTTT

v_call: TRBV12-3/TRBV12-4
j_call: TRBJ1-2
cdr3_length: 14
clone_size: once
d_call: NA
cdr3_aa: CASSLGGVEGGYTF
cdr3_nt: TGTGCCAGCAGTTTAGGGGGGGTGGAAGGTGGCTACACCTTC

v_call: TRBV6-1
j_call: TRBJ2-3
cdr3_length: 18
clone_size: NA
d_call: TRBD2
cdr3_aa: CASTYRGLSGSGADTQYF
cdr3_nt: TGTGCCAGCACCTATAGGGGTCTAAGCGGGAGTGGGGCAGATACGCAGTATTTT

v_call: TRBV7-3
j_call: TRBJ2-7
cdr3_length: 15
clone_size: few
d_call: TRBD1
cdr3_aa: CASSSKGQGTYEQYF
cdr3_nt: TGTGCCAGCAGCTCAAAAGGACAGGGGACCTACGAGCAGTACTTC

v_call: TRBV4-3
j_call: TRBJ2-7
cdr3_length: 15
clone_size: NA
d_call: NA
cdr3_aa: CASSQVIHGAYEQYF
cdr3_nt: TGCGCCAGCAGCCAAGTTATTCACGGCGCCTACGAGCAGTACTTC

v_call: TRBV6-1
j_call: TRBJ2-3
cdr3_length: 19
clone_size: few
d_call: NA
cdr3_aa: CASTPQPLTSHISTDTQYF
cdr3_nt: TGTGCCAGCACCCCCCAACCCCTCACTAGCCACATTAGCACAGATACGCAGTATTTT

v_call: TRBV11-2
j_call: TRBJ2-5
cdr3_length: 14
clone_size: few
d_call: NA
cdr3_aa: CASSLVQGRETQYF
cdr3_nt: TGTGCCAGCAGCTTAGTCCAGGGGAGGGAGACCCAGTACTTC

v_call: TRBV29-1
j_call: TRBJ1-2
cdr3_length: 12
clone_size: many
d_call: NA
cdr3_aa: CSGKTANYGYTF
cdr3_nt: TGCAGCGGGAAGACAGCTAACTATGGCTACACCTTC

v_call: TRBV6-5
j_call: TRBJ1-2
cdr3_length: 13
clone_size: NA
d_call: NA
cdr3_aa: CASRFMGAQGYTF
cdr3_nt: TGTGCCAGCAGGTTTATGGGGGCGCAGGGCTACACCTTC

v_call: TRBV5-1
j_call: TRBJ2-1
cdr3_length: 20
clone_size: NA
d_call: TRBD1
cdr3_aa: CASSFAGGDRRFVSHNEQFF
cdr3_nt: TGCGCCAGCAGCTTCGCAGGGGGCGACAGGCGCTTCGTTTCTCACAATGAGCAGTTCTTC

v_call: TRBV28
j_call: TRBJ1-5
cdr3_length: 13
clone_size: NA
d_call: NA
cdr3_aa: CASSLWYNQPQHF
cdr3_nt: TGTGCCAGCAGTTTATGGTATAATCAGCCCCAGCATTTT

v_call: TRBV5-1
j_call: TRBJ2-1
cdr3_length: 15
clone_size: few
d_call: TRBD2
cdr3_aa: CASSLDAGGFYEQFF
cdr3_nt: TGCGCCAGCAGCTTGGACGCGGGAGGGTTCTATGAGCAGTTCTTC

v_call: TRBV29-1
j_call: TRBJ2-3
cdr3_length: 15
clone_size: NA
d_call: NA
cdr3_aa: CSVSQDMSTADTQYF
cdr3_nt: TGCAGCGTTAGCCAGGACATGTCAACCGCGGATACGCAGTATTTT

v_call: TRBV4-1
j_call: TRBJ2-7
cdr3_length: 15
clone_size: NA
d_call: TRBD1
cdr3_aa: CASRVDRGTSYEQYF
cdr3_nt: TGCGCCAGCAGGGTAGACAGGGGGACCTCCTACGAGCAGTACTTC

v_call: TRBV7-3
j_call: TRBJ2-5
cdr3_length: 15
clone_size: few
d_call: NA
cdr3_aa: CASSLRPSPAETQYF
cdr3_nt: TGTGCCAGCAGCCTCCGACCTTCTCCGGCGGAGACCCAGTACTTC

v_call: TRBV29-1
j_call: TRBJ2-7
cdr3_length: 11
clone_size: NA
d_call: NA
cdr3_aa: CSVAAYNEQYF
cdr3_nt: TGCAGCGTTGCGGCCTACAATGAGCAGTACTTC